Here is one TCR beta chain with its context. This entry belongs to a study of control samples from healthy donors and cancer patients. Produced via immunoSEQ multiplex PCR; TCRdb's table is partial and in-frame only. The data hold 130,000 or so clones, with about nine tenths observed a single time. Trimming removed 0 bases from V and 7 bases from J, with 8 bases in between. This CDR3 is 14 amino acids long. CDR1 is SGHRS and CDR2 is YFSETQ in the germline V gene. The sequencing input was blood. The rearrangement uses TRBV5-1 and TRBJ1-6, with D tentatively TRBD1 (5 bases). The source of this sequence is a man aged 40-55 years in good health. The CDR3 DNA reads TGCGCCAGCAGCTTGGAGGGGACGAATTCACCCCTCCACTTT. Amino acid sequence: CASSLEGTNSPLHF.